The entry that follows covers one T cell receptor beta chain sequence. Its cognate antigen is unknown. This entry comes from a study of shared clonotypes between healthy human individuals. The study's findings and limits: Expectations were that clonotype sharing among donors would be affected by sequencing depth. Several donors showed sharing of about 4.6% of naive CD4 clonotypes.

Evenly divided among several immunoSEQ plates was the genomic DNA of each subset. Sequenced by immunoSEQ multiplex PCR; TCRdb stores in-frame clones only, minus some. The sample consists of 2.3 million or so clones, over 90% of them appearing once. Donors were healthy HIV-negative adults without recent acute infections or vaccinations. V gave up 0 bases and J gave up 8 bases, with 5 bases separating them. The CDR3 has 12 amino acids. From germline, CDR1 is MNHEY and CDR2 SMNVEV (reference sequence). Input material: naive CD4+ T cells from PBMCs. Sample subset: CD45RA+ positively selected. The V and J genes are TRBV27 and TRBJ2-1; D remains unclear. This TCR was recovered from a man aged 18 to 29 in good health. Some clones in this sample may be carry-over from other donors' samples. The CDR3: CASSLSVDEQFF. The CDR3, as DNA: TGTGCCAGCAGTTTATCCGTCGATGAGCAGTTCTTC.